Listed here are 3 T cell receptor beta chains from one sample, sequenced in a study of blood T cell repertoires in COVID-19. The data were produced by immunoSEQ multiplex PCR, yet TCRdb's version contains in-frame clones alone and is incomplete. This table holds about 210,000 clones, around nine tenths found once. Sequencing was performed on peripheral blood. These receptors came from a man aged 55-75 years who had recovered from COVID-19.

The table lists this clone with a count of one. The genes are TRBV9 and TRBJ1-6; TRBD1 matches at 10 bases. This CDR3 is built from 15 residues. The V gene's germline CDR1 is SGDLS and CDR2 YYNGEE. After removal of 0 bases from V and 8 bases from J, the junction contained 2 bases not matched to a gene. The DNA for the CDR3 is TGTGCCAGCAGCGTAGAGGGGACAGGGGATTCACCCCTCCACTTT. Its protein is CASSVEGTGDSPLHF.

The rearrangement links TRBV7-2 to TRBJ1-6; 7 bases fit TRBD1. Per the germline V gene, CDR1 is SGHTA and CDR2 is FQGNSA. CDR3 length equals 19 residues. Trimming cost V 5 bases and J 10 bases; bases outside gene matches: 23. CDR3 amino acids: CASSGSKGQPFGVLSPLHF. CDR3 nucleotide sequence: TGTGCCAGCAGCGGGAGCAAGGGACAGCCATTTGGGGTTTTATCACCCCTCCACTTT.

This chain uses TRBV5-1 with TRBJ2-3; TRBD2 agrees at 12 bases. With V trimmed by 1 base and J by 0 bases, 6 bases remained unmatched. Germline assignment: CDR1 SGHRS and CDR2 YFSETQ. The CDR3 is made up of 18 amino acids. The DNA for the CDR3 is TGCGCCAGCAGCTTGCCCCTAGCGGGGGGGACTAGCACAGATACGCAGTATTTT. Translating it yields CASSLPLAGGTSTDTQYF.